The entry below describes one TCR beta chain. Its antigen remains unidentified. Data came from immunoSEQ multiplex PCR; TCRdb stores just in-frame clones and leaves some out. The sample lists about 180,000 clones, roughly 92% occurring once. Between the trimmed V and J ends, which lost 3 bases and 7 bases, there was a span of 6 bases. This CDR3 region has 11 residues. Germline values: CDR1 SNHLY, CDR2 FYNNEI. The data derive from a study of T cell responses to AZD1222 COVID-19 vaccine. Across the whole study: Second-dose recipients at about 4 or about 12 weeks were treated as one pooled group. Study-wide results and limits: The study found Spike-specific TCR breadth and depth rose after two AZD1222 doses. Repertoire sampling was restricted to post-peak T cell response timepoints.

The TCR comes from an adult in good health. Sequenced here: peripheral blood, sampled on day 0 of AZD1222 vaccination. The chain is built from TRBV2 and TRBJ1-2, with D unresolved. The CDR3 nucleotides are TGTGCCAGCAGTGACAACCTTGGCTACACCTTC. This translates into CASSDNLGYTF.